The T cell receptor (beta chain) under discussion was sequenced for a study of early T cells in non-severe SARS-CoV-2 infection. Study-wide background: Sequencing used unsorted whole-blood bulk RNA, so chains lack pairing. Study findings and constraints: Private and CD4 specificities were missed by VDJdb matching, skewed to anti-spike CD8.

This CDR3 has 14 amino acids. V trimming: 6 bases; J trimming: 7 bases; junction bases outside the gene matches: 10. This clonotype was seen a few times. What it binds is not known. Individual cDNA molecules each received unique molecular identifiers attached to them. TCRdb re-called the 5' RACE reads with MiXCR, one entry per CDR3 protein. The sample lists tens of thousands of distinct CDR3 sequences, less than 15% seen once, with about 4.2% in the top ten. Material for sequencing was whole blood. V is TRBV12-3 or TRBV12-4 and J is TRBJ1-2; 8 nucleotides match TRBD1. This sequence was found in an adult who was a healthcare worker with PCR-confirmed SARS-CoV-2 infection or an uninfected control (not recorded which). The DNA of the CDR3 is TGTGCCAGCAGCCCCGGGACAGGTTTCGGTGGCTACACCTTC. As protein: CASSPGTGFGGYTF.